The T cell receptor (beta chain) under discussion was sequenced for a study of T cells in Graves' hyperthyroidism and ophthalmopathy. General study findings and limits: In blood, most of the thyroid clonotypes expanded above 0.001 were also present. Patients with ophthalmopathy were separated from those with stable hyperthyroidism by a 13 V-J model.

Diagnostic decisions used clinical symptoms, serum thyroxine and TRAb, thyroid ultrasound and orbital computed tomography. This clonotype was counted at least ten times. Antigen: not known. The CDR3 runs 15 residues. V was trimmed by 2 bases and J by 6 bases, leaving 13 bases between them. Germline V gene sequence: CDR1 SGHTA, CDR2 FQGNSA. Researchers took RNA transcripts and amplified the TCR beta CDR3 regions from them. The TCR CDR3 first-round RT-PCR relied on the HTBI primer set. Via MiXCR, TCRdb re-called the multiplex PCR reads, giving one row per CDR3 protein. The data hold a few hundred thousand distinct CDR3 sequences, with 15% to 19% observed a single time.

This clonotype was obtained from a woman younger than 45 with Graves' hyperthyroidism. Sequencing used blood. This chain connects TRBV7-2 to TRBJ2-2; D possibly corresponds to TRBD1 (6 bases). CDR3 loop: CASSLRLGAAGELFF. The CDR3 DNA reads TGTGCCAGCAGCTTACGGTTGGGGGCTGCCGGGGAGCTGTTTTTT.